The 14 T cell receptor beta chains below come from one sample, sequenced in a study of CD8 T cells in ankylosing spondylitis. TCRdb re-analysed the 5' RACE reads in MiXCR, keeping a single row per CDR3 protein. The sample consists of fewer than 400,000 distinct CDR3 sequences, about 15% of them appearing once. Sequencing used blood, either unsorted or a sorted T cell fraction (not recorded which). All receptors derive from a male donor with ankylosing spondylitis or in good health (not recorded which).

A few counts support this clonotype. The chain has TRBV12-3 or TRBV12-4 and TRBJ1-5; D possibly corresponds to TRBD1 (5 bases). The CDR3 sequence is 15 residues long. V dropped 2 bases and J dropped 5 bases, with 13 bases sitting between them. CDR3 amino acids: CASSLQAGSDQPQHF. DNA for the CDR3: TGTGCCAGCAGTTTACAGGCAGGGAGCGATCAGCCCCAGCATTTT.

The chain carries TRBV5-1 and TRBJ2-1; 9 bases match TRBD2. The CDR3 covers 15 residues. The V segment lost 4 bases and the J segment 6 bases; nucleotides outside the gene matches: 8. Germline CDR1 and CDR2: SGHRS and YFSETQ. The DNA of the CDR3 is TGCGCCAGCAGCCCGACCGGCGGGGGGGTCAATGAGCAGTTCTTC. It yields the protein CASSPTGGGVNEQFF.

The table lists this clonotype with a few counts. The chain links TRBV10-2 to TRBJ2-6; D not resolved. Germline V lookup: CDR1 WSHSY, CDR2 SAAADI. Trimming shortened V by 5 bases and J by 0 bases, and 17 bases separated the two germline ends. The CDR3 sequence is 18 residues long. DNA of the CDR3: TGCGCCAGCAGTCCCCACGACTTAAAGAACTCTGGGGCCAACGTCCTGACTTTC. Encoded protein: CASSPHDLKNSGANVLTF.

In its sample, this clonotype was seen a few times. V and J are TRBV11-2 and TRBJ1-1; tentatively, D is TRBD1 (5 bases). Deletions cut 5 bases from V and 1 base from J, with 23 bases between. The CDR3 sequence is 18 residues long. CDR1 and CDR2 from the germline V gene are SGHAT and FQNNGV. The CDR3 here is CASSPKVRQFGENTEAFF. The CDR3 DNA is TGTGCCAGCAGCCCCAAAGTCAGACAGTTCGGGGAGAACACTGAAGCTTTCTTT.

The chain's CDR3 is CSASADPYEQYF. DNA for the CDR3: TGCAGTGCGTCGGCAGACCCCTACGAGCAGTACTTC. The V gene is TRBV20-1, the J gene TRBJ2-7; the D is unclear. CDR3 length equals 12 residues. Trimming left V 6 bases short and J 2 bases short, with 11 bases between. Germline-derived CDR1 and CDR2 are DFQATT and SNEGSKA (reference sequence).

This clonotype was detected only a few times. The rearrangement uses TRBV5-1 and TRBJ2-5; 8 bases map to TRBD2. Germline V CDR1 and CDR2: SGHRS, YFSETQ. This CDR3 has 16 residues. Trimming cost V 4 bases and J 3 bases; bases outside gene matches: 11. The CDR3: CASSIRLANPKETQYF. CDR3 coding DNA: TGCGCCAGCAGCATACGACTAGCGAATCCGAAAGAGACCCAGTACTTC.

This rearrangement joins TRBV5-1 to TRBJ2-1; 7 bases fit TRBD1. The CDR3 totals 13 residues. J gave up 8 bases and V 6 bases, and 8 bases lay outside the gene matches. Germline V lookup: CDR1 SGHRS, CDR2 YFSETQ. The CDR3 region is CASNSPTGDEQFF. In DNA form, the CDR3 reads TGCGCCAGCAACTCTCCTACAGGGGATGAGCAGTTCTTC.

The chain is built from TRBV20-1 and TRBJ2-1; D assignment may be TRBD1 or TRBD2 (5 bases each). Germline V CDR1 and CDR2: DFQATT, SNEGSKA (reference sequence). The CDR3 covers 16 residues. Trimming shortened V by 3 bases and J by 0 bases, and 15 bases separated the two germline ends. The CDR3 nucleotides are TGCAGTGCTAGGTGGGGTGGGACGAGCTCCTACAATGAGCAGTTCTTC. Its protein product is CSARWGGTSSYNEQFF.

The V call is TRBV7-9, the J call TRBJ1-1; TRBD1 is a possible D gene (5 bases). The germline gives CDR1 SEHNR, CDR2 FQNEAQ (reference sequence). This CDR3 has 15 residues. V was trimmed by 1 base and J by 1 base, leaving 10 bases between them. For the CDR3, the DNA is TGTGCCAGCAGCTTAGAATCGAGGGGGAACACTGAAGCTTTCTTT. Translated, it gives CASSLESRGNTEAFF.

The sample holds a few counts of this clonotype. This chain connects TRBV6-5 to TRBJ1-1, with D uncertain. From germline, CDR1 is MNHEY and CDR2 SVGAGI. CDR3 length: 13 residues. Trimming took 3 bases from V and 5 from J, leaving 10 bases between them. The CDR3 DNA follows: TGTGCCAGCAGTTATCGGTTGGGGACTGAAGCTTTCTTT. This gives the protein CASSYRLGTEAFF.

This clonotype has a handful of counts. This rearrangement joins TRBV6-2 or TRBV6-3 to TRBJ2-5; D is undetermined. V was clipped by 6 bases and J by 1 base, with 9 bases between them. CDR1 is MNHEY, CDR2 SVGEGT, per germline. The CDR3 consists of 13 residues. CDR3 protein: CASSAVPQETQYF. DNA of the CDR3: TGTGCCAGCAGCGCCGTCCCCCAAGAGACCCAGTACTTC.

This clonotype occurred many times. V and J are TRBV21-1 and TRBJ1-2. TRBV21-1 has pseudogene status. This CDR3 is built from 16 residues. CDR3 residues: CASSKVVLEGNYGYTF. CDR3 nucleotide sequence: TGTGCCAGCAGCAAGGTGGTTCTGGAGGGGAACTATGGCTACACCTTC.

The chain has TRBV5-1 and TRBJ2-3; D uncertain. CDR3 length: 14 residues. V was pared by 0 bases and J by 1 base, with 6 bases between. Germline V gene data show CDR1 as SGHRS and CDR2 as YFSETQ. CDR3 loop: CASSLDQGTDTQYF. The CDR3 coding sequence is TGCGCCAGCAGCTTGGATCAGGGCACAGATACGCAGTATTTT.

The J gene is TRBJ1-5, the V gene TRBV20-1; no reliable D call. The germline V gene encodes CDR1 DFQATT and CDR2 SNEGSKA (reference sequence). This CDR3 comprises 12 residues. V lost 1 base and J 3 bases, leaving 4 bases between the germline ends. The CDR3 region is CSARGDNQPQHF. The CDR3 bases are TGCAGTGCTAGAGGTGACAATCAGCCCCAGCATTTT.